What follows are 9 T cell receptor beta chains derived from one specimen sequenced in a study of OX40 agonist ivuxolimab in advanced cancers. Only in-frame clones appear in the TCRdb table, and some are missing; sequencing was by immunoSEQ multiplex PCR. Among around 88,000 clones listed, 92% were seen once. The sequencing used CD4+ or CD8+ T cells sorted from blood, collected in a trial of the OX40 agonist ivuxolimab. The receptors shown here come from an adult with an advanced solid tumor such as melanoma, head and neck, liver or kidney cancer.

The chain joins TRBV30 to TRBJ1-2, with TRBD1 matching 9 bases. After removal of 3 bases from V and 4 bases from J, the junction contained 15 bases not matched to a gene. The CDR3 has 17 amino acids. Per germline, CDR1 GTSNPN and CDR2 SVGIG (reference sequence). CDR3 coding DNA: TGTGCCTGGAGGCCGGTCGGGGACAGGGCTGCACCCTATGGCTACACCTTC. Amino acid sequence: CAWRPVGDRAAPYGYTF.

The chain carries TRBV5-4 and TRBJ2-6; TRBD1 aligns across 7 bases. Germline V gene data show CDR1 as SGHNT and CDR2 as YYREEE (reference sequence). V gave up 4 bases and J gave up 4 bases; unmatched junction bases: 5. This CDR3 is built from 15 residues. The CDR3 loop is CASSLEDRGANVLTF. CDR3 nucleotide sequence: TGTGCCAGCAGCCTGGAGGACAGGGGGGCCAACGTCCTGACTTTC.

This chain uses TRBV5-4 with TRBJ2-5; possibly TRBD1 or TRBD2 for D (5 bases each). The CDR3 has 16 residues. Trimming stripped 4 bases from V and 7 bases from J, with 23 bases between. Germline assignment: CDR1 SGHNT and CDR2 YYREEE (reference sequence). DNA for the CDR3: TGTGCCAGCAGCCCGGAACCGGGACCCGGAGGAATGACCCAGTACTTC. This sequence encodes CASSPEPGPGGMTQYF.

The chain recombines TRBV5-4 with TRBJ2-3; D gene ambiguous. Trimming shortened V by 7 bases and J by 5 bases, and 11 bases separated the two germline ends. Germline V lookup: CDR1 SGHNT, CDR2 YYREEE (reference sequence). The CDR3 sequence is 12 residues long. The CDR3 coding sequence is TGTGCCAGCGGTCGGAATCAAGATACGCAGTATTTT. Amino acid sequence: CASGRNQDTQYF.

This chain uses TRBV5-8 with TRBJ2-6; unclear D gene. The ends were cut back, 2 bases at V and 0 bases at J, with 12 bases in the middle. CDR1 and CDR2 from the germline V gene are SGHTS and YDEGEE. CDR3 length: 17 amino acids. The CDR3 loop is CASSLPPQNSGANVLTF. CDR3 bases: TGTGCCAGCAGCTTACCCCCTCAGAACTCTGGGGCCAACGTCCTGACTTTC.

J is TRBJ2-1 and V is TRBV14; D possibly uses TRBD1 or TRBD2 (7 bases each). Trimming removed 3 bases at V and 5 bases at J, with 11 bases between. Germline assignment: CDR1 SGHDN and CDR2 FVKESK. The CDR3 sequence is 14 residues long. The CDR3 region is CASSHRGGNNEQFF. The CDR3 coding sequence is TGTGCCAGCAGCCACAGGGGGGGTAACAATGAGCAGTTCTTC.

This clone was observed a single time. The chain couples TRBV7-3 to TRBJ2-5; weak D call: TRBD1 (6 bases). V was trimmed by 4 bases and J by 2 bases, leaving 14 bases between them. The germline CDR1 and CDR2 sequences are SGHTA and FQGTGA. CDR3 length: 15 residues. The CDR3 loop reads CASSYGQTPQETQYF. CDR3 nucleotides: TGTGCCAGCAGCTACGGACAGACCCCTCAAGAGACCCAGTACTTC. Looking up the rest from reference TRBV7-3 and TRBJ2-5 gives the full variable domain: GAGVSQTPSNKVTEKGKYVELRCDPISGHTALYWYRQSLGQGPEFLIYFQGTGAADDSGLPNDRFFAVRPEGSVSTLKIQRTERGDSAVYLCASSYGQTPQETQYFGPGTRLLVL.

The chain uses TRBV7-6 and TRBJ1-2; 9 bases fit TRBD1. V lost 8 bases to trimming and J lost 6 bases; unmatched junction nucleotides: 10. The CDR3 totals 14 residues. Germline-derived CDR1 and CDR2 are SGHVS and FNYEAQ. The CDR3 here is CASSGGQGRNGYTF. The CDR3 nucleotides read TGTGCCAGCTCAGGGGGACAGGGACGAAATGGCTACACCTTC.

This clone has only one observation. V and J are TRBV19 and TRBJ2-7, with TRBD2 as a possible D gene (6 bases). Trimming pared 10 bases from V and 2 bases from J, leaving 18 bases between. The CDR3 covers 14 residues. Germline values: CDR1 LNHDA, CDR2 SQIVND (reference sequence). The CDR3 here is CANSSKGLTYEQYF. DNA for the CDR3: TGTGCCAACTCATCAAAGGGACTCACCTACGAGCAGTACTTC. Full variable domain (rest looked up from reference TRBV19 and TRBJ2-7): DGGITQSPKYLFRKEGQNVTLSCEQNLNHDAMYWYRQDPGQGLRLIYYSQIVNDFQKGDIAEGYSVSREKKESFPLTVTSAQKNPTAFYLCANSSKGLTYEQYFGPGTRLTVT.